The present TCR beta chain was sequenced within a study of hypomethylating agent response in myelodysplastic syndrome. Sequencing used immunoSEQ multiplex PCR; TCRdb keeps in-frame clones, though not all of them. The sample includes some 5,700 clones, 85% to 90% of them seen just once. This specimen was bone marrow, taken before or after starting hypomethylating agent treatment for myelodysplastic syndrome (not recorded which). The source of these receptors is a human donor with myelodysplastic syndrome.

The chain has TRBV6-5 and TRBJ1-2; maybe TRBD1 (5 bases). From germline, CDR1 is MNHEY and CDR2 SVGAGI. Deletions cut 6 bases from V and 8 bases from J, with 10 bases between. This CDR3 is 11 amino acids long. The CDR3: CASSRQTGYTF. DNA of the CDR3: TGTGCCAGCAGCCGACAGACAGGCTACACCTTC.